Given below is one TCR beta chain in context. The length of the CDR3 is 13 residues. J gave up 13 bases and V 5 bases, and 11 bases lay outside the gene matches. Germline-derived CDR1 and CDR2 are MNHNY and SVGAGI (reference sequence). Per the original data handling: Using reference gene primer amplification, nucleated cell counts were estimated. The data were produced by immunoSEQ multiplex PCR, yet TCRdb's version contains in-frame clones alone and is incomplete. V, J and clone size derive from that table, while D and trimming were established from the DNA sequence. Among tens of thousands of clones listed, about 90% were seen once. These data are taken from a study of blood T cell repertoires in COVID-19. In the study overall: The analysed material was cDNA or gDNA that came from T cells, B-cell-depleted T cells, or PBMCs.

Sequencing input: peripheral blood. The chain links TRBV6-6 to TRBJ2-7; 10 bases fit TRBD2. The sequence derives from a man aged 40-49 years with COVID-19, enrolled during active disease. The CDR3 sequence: CASSPLAGEVEYF. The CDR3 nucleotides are TGTGCCAGCAGTCCGCTAGCGGGGGAGGTGGAATACTTC.